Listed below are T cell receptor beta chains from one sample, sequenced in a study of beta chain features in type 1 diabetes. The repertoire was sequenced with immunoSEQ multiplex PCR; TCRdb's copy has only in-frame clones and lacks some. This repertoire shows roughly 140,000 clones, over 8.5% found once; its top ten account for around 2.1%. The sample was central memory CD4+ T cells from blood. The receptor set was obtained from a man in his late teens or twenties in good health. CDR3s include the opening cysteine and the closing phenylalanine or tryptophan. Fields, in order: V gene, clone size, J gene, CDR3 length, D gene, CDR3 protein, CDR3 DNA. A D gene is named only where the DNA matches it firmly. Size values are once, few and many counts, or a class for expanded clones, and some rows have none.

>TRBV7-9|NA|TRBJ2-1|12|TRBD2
CASSLQAGWKFF
TGTGCCAGCAGCTTGCAAGCGGGGTGGAAGTTCTTC
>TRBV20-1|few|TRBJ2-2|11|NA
CSARRTGELFF
TGCAGTGCGCGGAGGACCGGGGAGCTGTTTTTT
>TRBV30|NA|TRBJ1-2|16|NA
CAWSVPSRKTNYGYTF
TGTGCCTGGAGTGTACCTTCGAGGAAAACTAACTATGGCTACACCTTC
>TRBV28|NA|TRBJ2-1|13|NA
CASRPQGLNEQFF
TGTGCCAGCAGACCCCAGGGGCTCAATGAGCAGTTCTTC
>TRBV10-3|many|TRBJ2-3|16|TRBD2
CAISLGLAGTTDTQYF
TGTGCCATCAGTTTAGGACTAGCGGGGACCACAGATACGCAGTATTTT
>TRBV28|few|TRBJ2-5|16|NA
CASSWAPGLGGETQYF
TGTGCCAGCAGCTGGGCCCCGGGGCTAGGCGGAGAGACCCAGTACTTC
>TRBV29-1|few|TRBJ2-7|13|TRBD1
CSASGQGAYEQYF
TGCAGCGCTTCCGGACAGGGGGCTTACGAGCAGTACTTC
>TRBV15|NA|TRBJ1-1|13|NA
CATSREAVTGAFF
TGTGCCACCAGCAGAGAGGCAGTTACGGGAGCTTTCTTT
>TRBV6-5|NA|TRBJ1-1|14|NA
CASSYRVVGGEAFF
TGTGCCAGCAGTTACCGGGTAGTAGGCGGTGAAGCTTTCTTT
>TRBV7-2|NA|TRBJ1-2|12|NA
CASNGDNYGYTF
TGTGCCAGCAATGGGGATAACTATGGCTACACCTTC
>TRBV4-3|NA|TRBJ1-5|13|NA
CASSQDRDQPQHF
TGCGCCAGCAGCCAAGATAGGGATCAGCCCCAGCATTTT
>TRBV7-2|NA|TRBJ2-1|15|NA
CASSLTGEGYNEQFF
TGTGCCAGCAGCTTAACGGGAGAGGGCTACAATGAGCAGTTCTTC
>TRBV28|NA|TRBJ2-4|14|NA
CASSWGSARNIQYF
TGTGCCAGCAGTTGGGGCTCAGCCCGGAACATTCAGTACTTC
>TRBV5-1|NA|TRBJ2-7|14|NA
CASRAGLSTYEQYF
TGCGCCAGCAGGGCGGGACTTTCAACCTACGAGCAGTACTTC
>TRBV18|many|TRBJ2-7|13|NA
CASSPNRAYEQYF
TGTGCCAGCTCACCAAATAGGGCCTACGAGCAGTACTTC
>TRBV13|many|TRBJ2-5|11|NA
CASSFGSSQYF
TGTGCCAGCAGCTTCGGCTCTAGCCAATACTTC
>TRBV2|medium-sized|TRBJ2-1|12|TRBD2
CASRELANEQFF
TGTGCCAGCAGGGAACTAGCGAATGAGCAGTTCTTC
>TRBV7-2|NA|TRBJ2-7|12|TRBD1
CASSLDRSEQYF
TGTGCCAGCAGCTTGGACAGGTCTGAGCAGTACTTC
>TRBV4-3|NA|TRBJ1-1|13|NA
CASSQDSSTEAFF
TGCGCCAGCAGCCAAGACAGTTCCACTGAAGCTTTCTTT
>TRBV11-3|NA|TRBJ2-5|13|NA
CASSLSGTSVPYF
TGTGCCAGCAGCCTATCCGGGACTTCGGTCCCGTACTTC
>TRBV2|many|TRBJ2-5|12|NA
CASSRGQETQYF
TGTGCCAGCAGCAGGGGCCAAGAGACCCAGTACTTC
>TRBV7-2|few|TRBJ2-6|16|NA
CASSPRGVAGANVLTF
TGTGCCAGCAGCCCAAGGGGGGTTGCCGGGGCCAACGTCCTGACTTTC
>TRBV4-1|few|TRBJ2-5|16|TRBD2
CASSQRTSGGIETQYF
TGCGCCAGCAGCCAACGGACTAGCGGGGGCATCGAGACCCAGTACTTC
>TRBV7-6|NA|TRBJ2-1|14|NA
CASSLGSINNEQFF
TGTGCCAGCAGCTTAGGGTCTATAAACAATGAGCAGTTCTTC
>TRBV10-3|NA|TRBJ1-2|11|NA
CAIGGGGGYTF
TGTGCCATCGGTGGAGGAGGGGGCTACACCTTC
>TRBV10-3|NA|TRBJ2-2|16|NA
CAISESARLNTGELFF
TGTGCCATCAGTGAGTCTGCCCGACTGAACACCGGGGAGCTGTTTTTT
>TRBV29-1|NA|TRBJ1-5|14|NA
CSVATDYSNQPQHF
TGCAGCGTTGCTACAGATTATAGCAATCAGCCCCAGCATTTT
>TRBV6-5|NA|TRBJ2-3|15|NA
CASSYGLPSTDTQYF
TGTGCCAGCAGTTACGGACTACCTTCCACAGATACGCAGTATTTT
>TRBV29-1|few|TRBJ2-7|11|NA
CSVAERGEQYF
TGCAGCGTTGCGGAGAGGGGCGAGCAGTACTTC
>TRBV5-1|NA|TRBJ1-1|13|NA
CASSFTLNTEAFF
TGCGCCAGCAGCTTTACCTTGAACACTGAAGCTTTCTTT
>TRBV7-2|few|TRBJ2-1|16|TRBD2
CASSQGLAGGPREQFF
TGTGCCAGCAGCCAGGGACTAGCGGGAGGGCCCAGGGAGCAGTTCTTC
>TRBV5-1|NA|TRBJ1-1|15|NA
CASSLASGGNTEAFF
TGCGCCAGCAGCTTGGCCTCGGGAGGGAACACTGAAGCTTTCTTT
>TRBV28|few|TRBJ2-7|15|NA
CASSLAVQGRYEQYF
TGTGCCAGCAGTTTAGCGGTACAGGGTAGGTACGAGCAGTACTTC
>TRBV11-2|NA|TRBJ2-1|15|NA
CASGVGRSSYNEQFF
TGTGCCAGCGGCGTGGGGAGGAGCTCCTACAATGAGCAGTTCTTC
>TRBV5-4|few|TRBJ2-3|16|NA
CASSQGGGSNTDTQYF
TGTGCCAGCAGCCAAGGAGGGGGATCGAACACAGATACGCAGTATTTT
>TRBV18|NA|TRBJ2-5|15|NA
CASSPPWSNQETQYF
TGTGCCAGCTCACCACCTTGGTCCAACCAAGAGACCCAGTACTTC
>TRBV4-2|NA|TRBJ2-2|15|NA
CASSQDRLRAGELFF
TGTGCCAGCAGCCAAGACAGGTTAAGGGCCGGGGAGCTGTTTTTT
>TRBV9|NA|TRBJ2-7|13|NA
CASSALPGSEQYF
TGTGCCAGCAGCGCCCTCCCAGGGAGCGAGCAGTACTTC
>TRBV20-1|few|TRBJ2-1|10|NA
CSARKNEQFF
TGCAGTGCTAGAAAGAATGAGCAGTTCTTC
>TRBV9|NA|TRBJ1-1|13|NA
CASSVEGGTEAFF
TGTGCCAGCAGCGTAGAGGGAGGGACTGAAGCTTTCTTT
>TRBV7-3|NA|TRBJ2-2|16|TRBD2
CASSPLAGWSSGELFF
TGTGCCAGCAGCCCGCTAGCGGGATGGAGTTCCGGGGAGCTGTTTTTT
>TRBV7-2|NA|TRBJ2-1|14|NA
CASSPSPRDNEQFF
TGTGCCAGCAGCCCATCCCCTCGGGACAATGAGCAGTTCTTC
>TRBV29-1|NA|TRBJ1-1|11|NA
CSGGWAAEAFF
TGCAGCGGGGGTTGGGCAGCTGAAGCTTTCTTT
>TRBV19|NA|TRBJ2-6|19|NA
CASSISPRASSTDSNVLTF
TGTGCCAGTAGTATCTCCCCAAGGGCGTCCTCAACAGACAGCAACGTCCTGACTTTC
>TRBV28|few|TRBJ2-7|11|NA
CASSLANVQYF
TGTGCCAGCAGTCTCGCTAACGTGCAGTACTTC
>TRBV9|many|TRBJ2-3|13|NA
CASSVLGTDTQYF
TGTGCCAGCAGCGTACTAGGGACGGATACGCAGTATTTT
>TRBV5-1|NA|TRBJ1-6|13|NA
CASSGGRNSPLHF
TGCGCCAGCAGCGGGGGACGGAATTCACCCCTCCACTTT
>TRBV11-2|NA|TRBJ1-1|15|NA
CASSQDPTERTEAFF
TGCGCCAGCAGCCAAGATCCGACGGAGAGAACTGAAGCTTTCTTT
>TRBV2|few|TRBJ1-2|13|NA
CASSDTGTNGYTF
TGTGCCAGCAGTGATACAGGGACCAATGGCTACACCTTC
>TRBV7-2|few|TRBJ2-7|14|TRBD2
CASSELAGEGEQYF
TGTGCCAGCAGCGAACTAGCGGGAGAAGGCGAGCAGTACTTC
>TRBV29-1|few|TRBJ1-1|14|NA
CSVVGAAMNTEAFF
TGCAGCGTTGTAGGGGCGGCCATGAACACTGAAGCTTTCTTT
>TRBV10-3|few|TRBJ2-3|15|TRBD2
CAISARREYPDTQYF
TGTGCCATCAGTGCGCGGCGGGAGTATCCAGATACGCAGTATTTT
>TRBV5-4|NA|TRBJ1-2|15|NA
CASSPWVTGIGGYTF
TGTGCCAGCAGCCCCTGGGTTACAGGGATCGGTGGCTACACCTTC
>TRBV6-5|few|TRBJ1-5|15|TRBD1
CASSYSGQGSQPQHF
TGTGCCAGCAGTTATTCTGGACAGGGTAGCCAGCCCCAGCATTTT
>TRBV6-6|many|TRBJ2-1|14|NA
CASSYSRVYNEQFF
TGTGCCAGCAGTTACTCCCGCGTGTACAATGAGCAGTTCTTC
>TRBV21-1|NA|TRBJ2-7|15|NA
CASSKPPRALYEQYF
TGTGCCAGCAGCAAACCCCCGAGGGCGCTCTACGAGCAGTACTTC
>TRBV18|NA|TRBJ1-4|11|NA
CASSPDEKLFF
TGTGCCAGCTCACCAGATGAAAAACTGTTTTTT
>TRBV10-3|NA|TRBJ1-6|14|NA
CAISESRTRSPLHF
TGTGCCATCAGTGAGTCACGGACCAGATCACCCCTCCACTTT
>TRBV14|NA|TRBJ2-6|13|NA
CASSQDLTNVLTF
TGTGCCAGCAGCCAAGATCTAACCAACGTCCTGACTTTC
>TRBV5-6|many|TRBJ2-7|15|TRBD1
CASSLVPGTGGEQYF
TGTGCCAGCAGCTTGGTCCCCGGGACAGGGGGCGAGCAGTACTTC